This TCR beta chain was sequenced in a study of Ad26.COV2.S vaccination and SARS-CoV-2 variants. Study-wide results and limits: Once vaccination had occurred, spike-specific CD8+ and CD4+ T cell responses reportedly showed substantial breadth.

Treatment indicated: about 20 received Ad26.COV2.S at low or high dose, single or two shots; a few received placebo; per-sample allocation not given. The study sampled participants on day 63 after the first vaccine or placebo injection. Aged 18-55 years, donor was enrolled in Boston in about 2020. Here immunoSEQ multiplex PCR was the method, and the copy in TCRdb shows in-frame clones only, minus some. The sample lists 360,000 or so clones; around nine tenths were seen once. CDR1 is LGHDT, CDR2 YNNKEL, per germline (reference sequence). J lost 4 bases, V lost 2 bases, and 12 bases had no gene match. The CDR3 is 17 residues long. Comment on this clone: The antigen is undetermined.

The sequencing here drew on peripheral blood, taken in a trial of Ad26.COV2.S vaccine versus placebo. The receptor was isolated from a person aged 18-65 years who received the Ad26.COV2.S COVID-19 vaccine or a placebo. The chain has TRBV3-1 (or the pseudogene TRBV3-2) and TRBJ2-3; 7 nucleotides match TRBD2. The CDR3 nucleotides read TGTGCCAGCAGCCAACCCCGAATGGCGGGAGCGGCAGATACGCAGTATTTT. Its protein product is CASSQPRMAGAADTQYF.